This T cell receptor (beta chain) was retrieved from a study of blood T cell repertoires in COVID-19. Study as a whole: The study drew acute and convalescent COVID-19 samples from the United States, Italy and Spain.

CDR1 and CDR2 (germline): MNHEY, SVGAGI. The CDR3 runs 14 residues. Trimming took 7 bases from V and 2 from J; bases not matched to a gene: 6. The authors' processing: It was from reference gene primer amplification that nucleated cell counts were estimated. The assay was immunoSEQ multiplex PCR, and TCRdb's table has in-frame clones only and misses some. The DNA was the basis for D and trimming; V, J and clone size are from that table. Seen here are 350,000 to 450,000 clones, approximately 87% observed once, and the top ten hold around 1.9%. Input material: PBMCs or T cells enriched from blood (not recorded which). The sequence came from a man aged 40-49 years in a cohort exposed to, infected with or recovered from COVID-19 (not recorded which). V is TRBV6-5 and J is TRBJ2-7, with 9 nucleotides matching TRBD1. This chain's CDR3 is CASTGTGNPYEQYF. The CDR3 bases are TGTGCCAGCACCGGGACAGGGAACCCCTACGAGCAGTACTTC.